The 4 T cell receptor beta chains in this list originate from one sample, sequenced in a study of T cells in Graves' hyperthyroidism and ophthalmopathy (dated by TCRdb to 2018 to 2020). The library was produced with multiplex PCR. Data came from an Illumina HiSeq 2000. The TCR beta CDR3 regions were amplified from RNA transcripts. For the first round of RT-PCR on the TCR CDR3, the HTBI primer set was used together with the Qiagen OneStep RT-PCR kit. The public sequencing data were trimmed at Q25 with fastp and processed into clonotypes with MiXCR by TCRdb, which kept only in-frame beta chains. Each entry is one CDR3 protein sequence, shown with its most common DNA and genes. This sample comprises fewer than 650,000 distinct CDR3 sequences, approximately 15% of them detected only once. Clones ranked in the top ten supply under 7% of the sample. Sequenced input: blood. The receptor source for this set is a woman aged 25 to 39 with Graves' hyperthyroidism that later progressed to Graves' ophthalmopathy.

This clonotype was recorded at least ten times. J is TRBJ1-4 and V is TRBV6-1; 8 bases align to TRBD1. The CDR3 consists of 13 residues. Trimming removed 7 bases from V and 7 bases from J; junction bases left unmatched: 5. Germline values: CDR1 MNHNS, CDR2 SASEGT. Written as DNA, the CDR3 is TGTGCCAGCACAGGACAGGGTACTGAAAAACTGTTTTTT. This codes for CASTGQGTEKLFF.

The rearrangement joins TRBV14 to TRBJ2-7; D is possibly TRBD1 or TRBD2 (5 bases each). In germline, CDR1 is SGHDN, CDR2 FVKESK. V lost 6 bases and J lost 5, with 20 bases in between. The CDR3 is 15 amino acids. CDR3 residues: CASSLARQGRHEQYF. The DNA of the CDR3 is TGTGCCAGCAGTCTAGCCCGGCAGGGTCGGCACGAGCAGTACTTC.

This clonotype was found many times. The J gene is TRBJ2-7, the V gene TRBV18, with 10 bases matching TRBD2. The V gene end was trimmed by 6 bases and the J gene end by 6 bases; junction bases not matched to a gene: 11. Per germline, CDR1 KGHSH and CDR2 LQKENI. This CDR3 has 15 amino acids. The CDR3 bases are TGTGCCAGCTCTCTAGCGGGAGCGGGAGACCTCGAGCAGTACTTC. Translating it yields CASSLAGAGDLEQYF.

The chain combines TRBV6-1 with TRBJ1-1, with no clear D. Trimming cost V 0 bases and J 2 bases, with 10 bases left between them. Germline CDR1 is MNHNS and CDR2 is SASEGT. The CDR3 loop spans 15 amino acids. The CDR3 loop is CASSEASAGNTEAFF. The CDR3 bases are TGTGCCAGCAGTGAAGCTTCAGCCGGTAACACTGAAGCTTTCTTT.